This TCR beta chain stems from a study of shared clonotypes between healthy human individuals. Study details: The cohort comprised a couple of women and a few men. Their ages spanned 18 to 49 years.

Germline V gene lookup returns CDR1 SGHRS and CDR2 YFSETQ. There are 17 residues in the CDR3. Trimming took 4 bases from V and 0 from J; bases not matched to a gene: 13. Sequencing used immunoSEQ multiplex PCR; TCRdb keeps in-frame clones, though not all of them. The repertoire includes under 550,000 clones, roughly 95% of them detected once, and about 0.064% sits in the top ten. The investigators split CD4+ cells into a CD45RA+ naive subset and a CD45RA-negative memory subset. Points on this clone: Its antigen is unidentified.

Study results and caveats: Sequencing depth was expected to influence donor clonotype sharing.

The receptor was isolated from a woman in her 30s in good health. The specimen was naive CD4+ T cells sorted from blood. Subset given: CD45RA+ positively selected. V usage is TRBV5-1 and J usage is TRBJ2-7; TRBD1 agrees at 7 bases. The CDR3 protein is CASSPVLLGGASYEQYF. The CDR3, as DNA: TGCGCCAGCAGCCCCGTCCTTCTAGGGGGCGCCTCCTACGAGCAGTACTTC. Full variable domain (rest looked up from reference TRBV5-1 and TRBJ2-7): KAGVTQTPRYLIKTRGQQVTLSCSPISGHRSVSWYQQTPGQGLQFLFEYFSETQRNKGNFPGRFSGRQFSNSRSEMNVSTLELGDSALYLCASSPVLLGGASYEQYFGPGTRLTVT.